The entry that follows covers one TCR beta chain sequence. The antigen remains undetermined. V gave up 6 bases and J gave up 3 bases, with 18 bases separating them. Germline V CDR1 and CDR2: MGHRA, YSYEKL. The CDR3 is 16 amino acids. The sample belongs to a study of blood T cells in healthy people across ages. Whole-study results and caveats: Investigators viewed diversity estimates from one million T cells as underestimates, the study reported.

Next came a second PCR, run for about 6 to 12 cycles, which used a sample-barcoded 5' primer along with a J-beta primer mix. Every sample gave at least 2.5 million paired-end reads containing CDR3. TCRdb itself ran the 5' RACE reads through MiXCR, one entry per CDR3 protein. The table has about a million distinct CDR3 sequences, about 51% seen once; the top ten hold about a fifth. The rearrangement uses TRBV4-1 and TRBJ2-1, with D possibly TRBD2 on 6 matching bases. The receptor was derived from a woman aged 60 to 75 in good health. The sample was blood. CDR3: CASSQLTGADYNEQFF. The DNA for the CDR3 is TGCGCCAGCAGTCAACTAACGGGAGCTGACTACAATGAGCAGTTCTTC.